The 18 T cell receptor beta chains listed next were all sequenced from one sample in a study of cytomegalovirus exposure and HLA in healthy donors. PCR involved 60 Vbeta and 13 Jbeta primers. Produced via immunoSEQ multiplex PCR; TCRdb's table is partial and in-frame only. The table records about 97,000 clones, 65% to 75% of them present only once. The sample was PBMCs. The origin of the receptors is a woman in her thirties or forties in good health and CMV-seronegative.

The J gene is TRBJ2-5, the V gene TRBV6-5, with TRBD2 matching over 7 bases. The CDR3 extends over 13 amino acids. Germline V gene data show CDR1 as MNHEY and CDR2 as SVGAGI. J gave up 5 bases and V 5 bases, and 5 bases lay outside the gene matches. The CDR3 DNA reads TGTGCCAGCAGTCTGGACGGGGGGGAGACCCAGTACTTC. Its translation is CASSLDGGETQYF.

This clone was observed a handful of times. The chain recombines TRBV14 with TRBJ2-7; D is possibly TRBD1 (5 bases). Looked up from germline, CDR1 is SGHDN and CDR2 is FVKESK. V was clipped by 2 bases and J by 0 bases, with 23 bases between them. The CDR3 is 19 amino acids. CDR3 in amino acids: CASSQLNPGKGGNSYEQYF. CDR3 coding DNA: TGTGCCAGCAGCCAACTTAATCCAGGGAAGGGTGGGAACTCCTACGAGCAGTACTTC.

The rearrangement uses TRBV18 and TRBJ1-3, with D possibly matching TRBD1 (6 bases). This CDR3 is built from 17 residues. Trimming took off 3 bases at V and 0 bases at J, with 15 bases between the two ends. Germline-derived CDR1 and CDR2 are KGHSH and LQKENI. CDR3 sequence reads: CASSPQGPLSSGNTIYF. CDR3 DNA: TGTGCCAGCTCACCCCAGGGGCCCCTCAGCTCTGGAAACACCATATATTTT.

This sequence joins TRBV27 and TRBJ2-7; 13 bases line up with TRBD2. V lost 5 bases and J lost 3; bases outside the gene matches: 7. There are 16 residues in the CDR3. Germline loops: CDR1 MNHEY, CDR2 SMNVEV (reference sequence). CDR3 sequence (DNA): TGTGCCAGCAGTCCCACCCGGACTAGCGGGAGCTACGAGCAGTACTTC. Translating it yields CASSPTRTSGSYEQYF.

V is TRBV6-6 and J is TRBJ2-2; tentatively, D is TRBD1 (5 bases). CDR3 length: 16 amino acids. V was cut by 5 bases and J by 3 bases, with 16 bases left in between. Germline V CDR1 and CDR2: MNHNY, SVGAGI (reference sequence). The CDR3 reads CASSPRISGYTGELFF. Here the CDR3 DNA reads TGTGCCAGCAGTCCTCGAATTTCAGGGTACACCGGGGAGCTGTTTTTT.

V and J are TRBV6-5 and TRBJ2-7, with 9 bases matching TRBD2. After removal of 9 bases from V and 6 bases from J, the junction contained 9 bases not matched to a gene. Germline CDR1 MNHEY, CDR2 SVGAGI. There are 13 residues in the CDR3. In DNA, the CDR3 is TGTGCCAGTAAGCGGGAGGCTACTCTCGAGCAGTACTTC. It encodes CASKREATLEQYF.

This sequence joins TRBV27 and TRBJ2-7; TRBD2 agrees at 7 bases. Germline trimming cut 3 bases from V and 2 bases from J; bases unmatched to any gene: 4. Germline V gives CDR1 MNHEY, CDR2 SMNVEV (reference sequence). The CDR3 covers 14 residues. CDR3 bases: TGTGCCAGCAGTTTGAGCGGGATGGCCTACGAGCAGTACTTC. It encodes CASSLSGMAYEQYF.

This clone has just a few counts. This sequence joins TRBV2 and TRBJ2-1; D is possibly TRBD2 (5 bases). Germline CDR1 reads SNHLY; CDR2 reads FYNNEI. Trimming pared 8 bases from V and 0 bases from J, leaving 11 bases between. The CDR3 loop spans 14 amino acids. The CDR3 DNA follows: TGTGCCAGCCAACCGGGGAGCTCCTACAATGAGCAGTTCTTC. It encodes CASQPGSSYNEQFF.

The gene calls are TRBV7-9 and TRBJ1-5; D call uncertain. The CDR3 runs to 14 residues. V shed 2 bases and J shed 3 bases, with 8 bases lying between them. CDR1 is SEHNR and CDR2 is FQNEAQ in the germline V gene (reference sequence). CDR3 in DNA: TGTGCCAGCAGCTTAACCCAGGTCAATCAGCCCCAGCATTTT. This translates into CASSLTQVNQPQHF.

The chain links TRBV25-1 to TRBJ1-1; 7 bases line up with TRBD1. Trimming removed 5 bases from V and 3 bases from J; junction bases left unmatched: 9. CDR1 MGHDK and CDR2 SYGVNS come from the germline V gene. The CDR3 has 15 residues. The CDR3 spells CASSLELGTDTEAFF. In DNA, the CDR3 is TGTGCCAGCAGTCTTGAATTAGGGACAGACACTGAAGCTTTCTTT.

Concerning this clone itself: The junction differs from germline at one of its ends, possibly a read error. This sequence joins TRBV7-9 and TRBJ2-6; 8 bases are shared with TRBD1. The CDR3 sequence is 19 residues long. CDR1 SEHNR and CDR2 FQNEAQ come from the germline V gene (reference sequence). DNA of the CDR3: TGTTCCAGCAGTTCTACAGGGGGGCGACCGTTCTCTGGGGCCAACGTCCTGACTTTC. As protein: CSSSSTGGRPFSGANVLTF.

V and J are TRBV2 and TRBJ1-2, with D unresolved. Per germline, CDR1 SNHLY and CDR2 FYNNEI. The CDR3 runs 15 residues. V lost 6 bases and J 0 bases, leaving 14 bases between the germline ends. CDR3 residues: CASSPSGLANYGYTF. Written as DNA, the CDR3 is TGTGCCAGCAGCCCCTCGGGTTTAGCTAACTATGGCTACACCTTC.

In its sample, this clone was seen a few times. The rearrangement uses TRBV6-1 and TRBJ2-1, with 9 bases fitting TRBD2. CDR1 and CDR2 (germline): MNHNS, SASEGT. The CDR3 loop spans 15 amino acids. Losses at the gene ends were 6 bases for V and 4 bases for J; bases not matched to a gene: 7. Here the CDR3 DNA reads TGTGCCAGCAGAGCTCTAGCGGGATATTACAATGAGCAGTTCTTC. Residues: CASRALAGYYNEQFF.

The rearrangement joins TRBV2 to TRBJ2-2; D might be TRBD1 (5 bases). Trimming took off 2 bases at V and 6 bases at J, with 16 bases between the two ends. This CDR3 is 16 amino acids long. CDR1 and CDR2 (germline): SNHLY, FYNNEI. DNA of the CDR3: TGTGCCAGCAGTGAATATCCAGACAGCCTCCCCGGGGAGCTGTTTTTT. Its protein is CASSEYPDSLPGELFF. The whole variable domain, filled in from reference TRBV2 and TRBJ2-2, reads EPEVTQTPSHQVTQMGQEVILRCVPISNHLYFYWYRQILGQKVEFLVSFYNNEISEKSEIFDDQFSVERPDGSNFTLKIRSTKLEDSAMYFCASSEYPDSLPGELFFGEGSRLTVL.

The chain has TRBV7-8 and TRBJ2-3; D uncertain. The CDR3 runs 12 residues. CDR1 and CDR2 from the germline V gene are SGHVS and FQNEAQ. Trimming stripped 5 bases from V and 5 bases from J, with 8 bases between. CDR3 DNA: TGTGCCAGCAGCGGAGCGATAGATACGCAGTATTTT. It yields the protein CASSGAIDTQYF.

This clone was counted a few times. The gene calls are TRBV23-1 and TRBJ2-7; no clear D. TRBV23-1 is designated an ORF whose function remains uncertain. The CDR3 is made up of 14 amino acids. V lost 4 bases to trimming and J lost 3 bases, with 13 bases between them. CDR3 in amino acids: CASSPALPNYEQYF. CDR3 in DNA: TGCGCCAGCAGTCCTGCACTTCCAAACTACGAGCAGTACTTC.

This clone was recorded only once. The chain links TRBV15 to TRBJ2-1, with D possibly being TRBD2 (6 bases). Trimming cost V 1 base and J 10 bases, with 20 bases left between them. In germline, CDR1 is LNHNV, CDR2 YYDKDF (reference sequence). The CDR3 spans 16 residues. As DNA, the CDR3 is TGTGCCACCAGCAGAGGGAAGAGTAGCGCCGGAGGGGAGCAGTTCTTC. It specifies CATSRGKSSAGGEQFF. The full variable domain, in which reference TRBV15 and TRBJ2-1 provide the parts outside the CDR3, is DAMVIQNPRYQVTQFGKPVTLSCSQTLNHNVMYWYQQKSSQAPKLLFHYYDKDFNNEADTPDNFQSRRPNTSFCFLDIRSPGLGDTAMYLCATSRGKSSAGGEQFFGPGTRLTVL.

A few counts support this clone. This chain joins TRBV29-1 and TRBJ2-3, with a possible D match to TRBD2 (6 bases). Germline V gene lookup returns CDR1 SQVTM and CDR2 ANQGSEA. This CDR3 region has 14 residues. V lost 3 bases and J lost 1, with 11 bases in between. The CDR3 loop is CSVDAGSGTDTQYF. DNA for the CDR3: TGCAGCGTTGATGCGGGGAGTGGCACAGATACGCAGTATTTT.